The sequence of this T cell receptor beta chain was determined in a study of T cell repertoires and HLA-DP antigens. Germline V gene data show CDR1 as MDHEN and CDR2 as SYDVKM. Between the trimmed V and J ends, which lost 4 bases and 3 bases, there was a span of 12 bases. The CDR3 totals 14 residues. Assay: immunoSEQ multiplex PCR; the TCRdb copy retains only in-frame clones and omits some. The profile shows about 73,000 clones, about 82% of them singletons. Notes on this clone: Its specificity is unknown.

Sample: CD4+ T cells from PBMCs. V is TRBV28 and J is TRBJ1-2; possibly TRBD1 for D (6 bases). The origin of this receptor is a man in his 60s in good health and CMV-seronegative. The CDR3 coding sequence is TGTGCCAGCAGTTCCAGGGACACCTACTATGGCTACACCTTC. Translating gives CASSSRDTYYGYTF.